Listed here are 30 T cell receptor beta chains from one sample, sequenced in a study of T cell responses to AZD1222 COVID-19 vaccine. The repertoire was sequenced with immunoSEQ multiplex PCR; TCRdb's copy has only in-frame clones and lacks some. The profile covers around 120,000 clones, with around 90% appearing a single time and 25% to 35% taken by the ten largest. Source: peripheral blood, taken on day 0 of AZD1222 vaccination. These receptors came from an adult in good health.

CDR3 bases: TGTGCCAGTAGTATAGCCCCGGAGCGGACCCGCACAGATACGCAGTATTTT. Residues: CASSIAPERTRTDTQYF. The chain joins TRBV19 to TRBJ2-3; TRBD2 is a possible D gene (5 bases). V was shortened by 1 base and J by 1 base, with 15 bases between the two germline ends. This CDR3 contains 17 residues. CDR1 is LNHDA and CDR2 is SQIVND in the germline V gene (reference sequence).

The chain uses TRBV12-5 and TRBJ2-7; 10 positions agree with TRBD1. CDR1 and CDR2 (germline): LGHNT, FRNRAP. Germline trimming cut 6 bases from V and 2 bases from J; bases unmatched to any gene: 7. This CDR3 spans 15 amino acids. The CDR3 region is CASGRGDRGTYEQYF. The CDR3 region has the DNA TGTGCTAGTGGGAGAGGGGACAGGGGCACCTACGAGCAGTACTTC.

This clone occurred a few times. V and J are TRBV7-2 and TRBJ2-1, with D possibly matching TRBD2 (7 bases). CDR1 and CDR2 (germline): SGHTA, FQGNSA. The CDR3 sequence is 16 residues long. Trimming left V 5 bases short and J 4 bases short, with 18 bases between. CDR3: CASSEGGGPVYNEQFF. The CDR3 region has the DNA TGTGCCAGCAGCGAGGGGGGAGGGCCCGTATACAATGAGCAGTTCTTC.

J is TRBJ2-7 and V is TRBV7-3, with D maybe TRBD1 (5 bases). Trimming cost V 2 bases and J 2 bases, with 10 bases left between them. The CDR3 runs 14 residues. Per germline, CDR1 SGHTA and CDR2 FQGTGA. CDR3 in amino acids: CASSLGRGPYEQYF. CDR3 coding DNA: TGTGCCAGCAGCTTAGGAAGGGGTCCCTACGAGCAGTACTTC.

As for this clone: This sample also contains other DNA sequences that code for the same CDR3. This chain links TRBV28 with TRBJ1-5; D uncertain. V dropped 6 bases and J dropped 1 base, with 4 bases sitting between them. CDR3 length equals 12 residues. Germline CDR1 and CDR2: MDHEN and SYDVKM. In DNA, the CDR3 is TGTGCCAGCAGGTACAGCAATCAGCCCCAGCATTTT. Protein sequence: CASRYSNQPQHF.

V gene TRBV6-6 combines with J gene TRBJ1-5; the D gene is possibly TRBD1 (5 bases). The CDR3 is 12 residues long. V lost 5 bases and J 9 bases, leaving 11 bases between the germline ends. Germline V CDR1 and CDR2: MNHNY, SVGAGI (reference sequence). This CDR3 is CASSRLDRPQHF. CDR3 DNA: TGTGCCAGCAGTCGGCTAGACAGGCCCCAGCATTTT.

A remark on this clone: Within the sample, other DNA sequences also encode this same CDR3. The chain joins TRBV11-2 to TRBJ1-1, with a tentative D call TRBD1 (5 bases). The CDR3 has 13 amino acids. Germline V gene sequence: CDR1 SGHAT, CDR2 FQNNGV. The V gene lost 2 bases and the J gene lost 1 base, with 5 bases spanning the gap. The CDR3 sequence is CASSLQGNTEAFF. CDR3 sequence (DNA): TGTGCCAGCAGCTTACAGGGGAACACTGAAGCTTTCTTT.

The V and J genes are TRBV5-8 and TRBJ1-2, with D perhaps matching TRBD1 (6 bases). This CDR3 spans 14 amino acids. Germline CDR1 SGHTS, CDR2 YDEGEE. V lost 1 base and J lost 4, with 11 bases in between. As DNA, the CDR3 is TGTGCCAGCAGCTTGAGGGGGGCGAGCTATGGCTACACCTTC. Protein sequence: CASSLRGASYGYTF.

CDR3 nucleotides: TGTGCCAGCAGTCGGGCCCGTATACAAGAGACCCAGTACTTC. Residues: CASSRARIQETQYF. The chain has TRBV25-1 and TRBJ2-5, with D uncertain. Germline V gene sequence: CDR1 MGHDK, CDR2 SYGVNS. Between the trimmed V and J ends, which lost 5 bases and 2 bases, there was a span of 12 bases. There are 14 residues in the CDR3.

The genes are TRBV27 and TRBJ1-2; weak D call: TRBD1 (6 bases). V was cut by 4 bases and J by 8 bases, with 17 bases left in between. The CDR3 has 14 amino acids. Germline CDR1 and CDR2: MNHEY and SMNVEV (reference sequence). CDR3 in DNA: TGTGCCAGCAGTTCTTCAGGGGATTACGGAGGCTACACCTTC. The encoded protein is CASSSSGDYGGYTF.

The gene calls are TRBV25-1 and TRBJ2-3; possibly TRBD1 or TRBD2 for D (5 bases each). Trimming removed 6 bases from V and 0 bases from J, with 13 bases in between. Germline loops: CDR1 MGHDK, CDR2 SYGVNS. CDR3 length: 15 amino acids. In DNA form, the CDR3 reads TGTGCCAGCAGGGTGGGGACCCAGAGCACAGATACGCAGTATTTT. Translation: CASRVGTQSTDTQYF.

The gene calls are TRBV7-2 and TRBJ1-1, with D possibly matching TRBD1 (6 bases). This CDR3 spans 15 amino acids. The V end lost 1 base, the J end lost 1 base, and 10 bases lay between the germline ends. CDR1 is SGHTA and CDR2 is FQGNSA in the germline V gene. CDR3 sequence: CASSLVGGPNTEAFF. The CDR3, as DNA: TGTGCCAGCAGCTTAGTCGGGGGCCCGAACACTGAAGCTTTCTTT.

The CDR3 DNA is TGTGCCAGCAGCTTGACTGGTGCGGGATACTCCTACGAGCAGTACTTC. This gives the protein CASSLTGAGYSYEQYF. This rearrangement joins TRBV5-4 to TRBJ2-7, with D tentatively TRBD2 (6 bases). This CDR3 is 16 amino acids long. V gave up 1 base and J gave up 0 bases, with 14 bases separating them. The germline CDR1 and CDR2 sequences are SGHNT and YYREEE (reference sequence).

The J gene is TRBJ1-2, the V gene TRBV12-3 or TRBV12-4; D is unclear. CDR3 length: 13 residues. V lost 6 bases to trimming and J lost 6 bases, with 14 bases between them. The CDR3 DNA reads as TGTGCCAGCAGCCCGAGATCCTGGGATGGCTACACCTTC. Protein: CASSPRSWDGYTF.

The chain recombines TRBV9 with TRBJ2-5, with TRBD2 identical over 11 bases. The ends lost 0 bases at V and 3 bases at J; junction bases unmatched: 4. The length of the CDR3 is 16 residues. Germline V gene data show CDR1 as SGDLS and CDR2 as YYNGEE. CDR3 nucleotide sequence: TGTGCCAGCAGCGTAGGCGTTAGCGGGGGGGAAGAGACCCAGTACTTC. Protein: CASSVGVSGGEETQYF.

The chain uses TRBV19 and TRBJ1-1; D is possibly TRBD1 (6 bases). V lost 7 bases and J lost 0, with 18 bases in between. The germline CDR1 and CDR2 sequences are LNHDA and SQIVND (reference sequence). The CDR3 has 16 amino acids. The CDR3 reads CASNGDPGGMNTEAFF. The CDR3 region has the DNA TGTGCCAGTAATGGGGACCCGGGGGGCATGAACACTGAAGCTTTCTTT.

Remarks on this clone: One junction end does not reproduce the germline sequence, and a read error may be involved. This rearrangement joins TRBV7-7 to TRBJ2-7, with D possibly being TRBD1 or TRBD2 (5 bases each). The CDR3 has 16 amino acids. Per the germline V gene, CDR1 is SSHAT and CDR2 is FNYEAQ (reference sequence). CDR3 DNA sequence: TGTGCTAGCAGCAAGGGACCGAATCCCAGCTCCTACGAGCAGTACTTC. As protein: CASSKGPNPSSYEQYF. Filled out from reference TRBV7-7 and TRBJ2-7, the complete variable domain reads GAGVSQSPRYKVTKRGQDVTLRCDPISSHATLYWYQQALGQGPEFLTYFNYEAQPDKSGLPSDRFSAERPEGSISTLTIQRTEQRDSAMYRCASSKGPNPSSYEQYFGPGTRLTVT.

The J gene is TRBJ1-1, the V gene TRBV25-1; D not certain. CDR3 length: 13 amino acids. The germline CDR1 and CDR2 sequences are MGHDK and SYGVNS. V was clipped by 6 bases and J by 10 bases, with 18 bases between them. In DNA form, the CDR3 reads TGTGCCAGCAGCGAAGGCCAGCGGGCAGGAGCTTTCTTT. Translating it yields CASSEGQRAGAFF.

The rearrangement joins TRBV29-1 to TRBJ1-2; TRBD1 agrees at 8 bases. Germline V lookup: CDR1 SQVTM, CDR2 ANQGSEA. The CDR3 is 12 amino acids. V shed 6 bases, J shed 8 bases, and the junction held 8 bases outside the gene matches. The CDR3 DNA follows: TGCAGCGTCGACAGGGGAGGAAGGGGCTACACCTTC. Translation: CSVDRGGRGYTF.

The chain combines TRBV28 with TRBJ2-6, with D possibly matching TRBD1 (6 bases). CDR1 is MDHEN, CDR2 SYDVKM, per germline. The CDR3 spans 21 residues. V was trimmed by 6 bases and J by 0 bases, leaving 27 bases between them. CDR3 region: CASSLGSGQPNLSSGANVLTF. The CDR3 nucleotides read TGTGCCAGCAGCCTAGGGTCCGGACAGCCAAACCTATCCTCTGGGGCCAACGTCCTGACTTTC.

The gene calls are TRBV27 and TRBJ2-4; D uncertain. Per germline, CDR1 MNHEY and CDR2 SMNVEV (reference sequence). The ends were cut back, 4 bases at V and 9 bases at J, with 7 bases in the middle. This CDR3 is 11 amino acids long. CDR3 protein: CASSSRGIQYF. The CDR3, as DNA: TGTGCCAGCAGTTCTCGTGGCATTCAGTACTTC.

In its sample, this clone was seen once. J is TRBJ1-2 and V is TRBV7-2, with D perhaps TRBD1 (6 bases). This CDR3 region has 15 residues. Germline assignment: CDR1 SGHTA and CDR2 FQGNSA. V lost 1 base and J 4 bases, leaving 13 bases between the germline ends. The CDR3 bases are TGTGCCAGCAGCTTAGGACAGGCGTCCGCCTATGGCTACACCTTC. This sequence encodes CASSLGQASAYGYTF. The full variable domain, in which reference TRBV7-2 and TRBJ1-2 provide the parts outside the CDR3, is GAGVSQSPSNKVTEKGKDVELRCDPISGHTALYWYRQSLGQGLEFLIYFQGNSAPDKSGLPSDRFSAERTGGSVSTLTIQRTQQEDSAVYLCASSLGQASAYGYTFGSGTRLTVV.

This sequence joins TRBV9 and TRBJ1-1, with 8 bases identical to TRBD1. Germline assignment: CDR1 SGDLS and CDR2 YYNGEE. This CDR3 has 15 residues. Trimming removed 4 bases from V and 3 bases from J; junction bases left unmatched: 8. In nucleotides, the CDR3 is TGTGCCAGCAGCAGAGGACAGGGTCGATACACTGAAGCTTTCTTT. Protein product: CASSRGQGRYTEAFF.

The chain couples TRBV5-1 to TRBJ1-6; TRBD1 might be the D (5 bases). Germline V gene lookup returns CDR1 SGHRS and CDR2 YFSETQ. The length of the CDR3 is 14 residues. V lost 2 bases, J lost 9 bases, and 12 bases lay in between. For the CDR3, the DNA is TGCGCCAGCAGCTTTGGGGGTGTAGGTTCACCCCTCCACTTT. Residues: CASSFGGVGSPLHF.

The rearrangement joins TRBV6-5 to TRBJ1-2; D possibly corresponds to TRBD1 (5 bases). Germline loops: CDR1 MNHEY, CDR2 SVGAGI. The V and J ends lost 6 bases and 3 bases respectively, with 17 bases between them. This CDR3 is 15 amino acids long. The CDR3 region has the DNA TGTGCCAGCAGCTGGGACCGCACCAAGTACTATGGCTACACCTTC. Protein: CASSWDRTKYYGYTF.

The rearrangement uses TRBV6-5 and TRBJ1-2; D is unclear. Trimming stripped 8 bases from V and 3 bases from J, with 13 bases between. The CDR3 contains 13 residues. Germline values: CDR1 MNHEY, CDR2 SVGAGI. This chain's CDR3 is CASSSTGYYGYTF. The CDR3 region has the DNA TGTGCCAGCTCCTCAACCGGGTACTATGGCTACACCTTC.

V and J are TRBV11-1 and TRBJ1-1, with TRBD1 as a possible D gene (6 bases). Trimming removed 5 bases from V and 4 bases from J, with 14 bases in between. In germline, CDR1 is SGHAT, CDR2 FQDESV (reference sequence). CDR3 length equals 14 residues. CDR3 in amino acids: CASSPNRVGTEAFF. The CDR3 DNA reads as TGTGCCAGCAGCCCGAACAGGGTTGGCACTGAAGCTTTCTTT.

This chain links TRBV12-3 or TRBV12-4 with TRBJ2-7, with 8 bases fitting TRBD1. J lost 6 bases, V lost 1 base, and 2 bases had no gene match. The CDR3 totals 13 residues. CDR3 nucleotide sequence: TGTGCCAGCAGTTTAGGGACAGGGACCGAGCAGTACTTC. Residues: CASSLGTGTEQYF.

The chain recombines TRBV9 with TRBJ2-1, with D perhaps assigned TRBD1 or TRBD2 (5 bases each). Germline V gene data show CDR1 as SGDLS and CDR2 as YYNGEE. This CDR3 has 15 residues. The ends were cut back, 5 bases at V and 2 bases at J, with 14 bases in the middle. The CDR3 sequence is CASRGSGDPYNEQFF. CDR3 sequence (DNA): TGTGCCAGCAGGGGCTCTGGGGACCCCTACAATGAGCAGTTCTTC.

V gene TRBV3-1 (or the pseudogene TRBV3-2) combines with J gene TRBJ1-1; the D is unclear. This CDR3 is built from 16 residues. Looked up from germline, CDR1 is LGHDT and CDR2 is YNNKEL (reference sequence). V was pared by 2 bases and J by 1 base, with 14 bases between. The CDR3 region has the DNA TGTGCCAGCAGCCAATCGCACACGGCGAGGAACACTGAAGCTTTCTTT. Translated: CASSQSHTARNTEAFF.